This TCR beta chain was captured in a study of T cell responses to AZD1222 COVID-19 vaccine. Study-wide context: Second-dose recipients at about 4 or about 12 weeks were treated as one pooled group. Study-wide results and caveats: Mostly white British, mostly female donors; authors suggested clonal diversity may be underestimated. Dominant CD4 TCR responses targeted spike regions 160-218 and 743-854. Among those given AZD1222, only 5 to 7 were seropositive at baseline.

As to this clone: Its antigen is as yet unknown.

CDR3 size: 13 residues. Trimming shortened V by 7 bases and J by 5 bases, and 11 bases separated the two germline ends. Per the germline V gene, CDR1 is MNHEY and CDR2 is SVGEGT. Sequenced by immunoSEQ multiplex PCR; TCRdb stores in-frame clones only, minus some. The sample contains more than 150,000 clones, 94% of which appear only once. The material was peripheral blood, obtained on day 0 of AZD1222 vaccination. The rearrangement joins TRBV6-2 or TRBV6-3 to TRBJ2-2; no definite D call. The clonotype was recovered from an adult in good health. The CDR3 protein is CASTPSYTGELFF. DNA for the CDR3: TGTGCCAGCACCCCCTCTTATACCGGGGAGCTGTTTTTT.